This passage covers 6 T cell receptor beta chains from one sample sequenced in a study of blood T cell repertoires in COVID-19. Clones were read by immunoSEQ multiplex PCR, and TCRdb kept only the in-frame ones, dropping some. This sample carries 650,000 to 800,000 clones, 90% of them seen once, and the ten largest clones take around 0.3%. The specimen was peripheral blood. The source is a woman in her late teens or twenties with acute or convalescent COVID-19.

This chain connects TRBV24-1 to TRBJ2-5; TRBD2 aligns across 7 bases. CDR1 is KGHDR, CDR2 SFDVKD, per germline. The CDR3 contains 15 residues. V lost 0 bases and J lost 2; bases outside the gene matches: 2. DNA of the CDR3: TGTGCCACCAGTGATTTGGGGGGGGAGCAAGAGACCCAGTACTTC. It encodes CATSDLGGEQETQYF.

The rearrangement uses TRBV5-6 and TRBJ1-2; D not certain. V lost 0 bases and J 8 bases, leaving 11 bases between the germline ends. CDR1 is SGHDT, CDR2 YYEEEE, per germline. The CDR3 has 13 residues. CDR3 region: CASSLGPSGGYTF. As DNA, the CDR3 is TGTGCCAGCAGCTTGGGCCCGTCGGGGGGCTACACCTTC.

This chain uses TRBV30 with TRBJ2-2; TRBD1 matches 8 bases. V shed 2 bases, J shed 5 bases, and the junction held 1 base outside the gene matches. This CDR3 contains 13 residues. Germline assignment: CDR1 GTSNPN and CDR2 SVGIG (reference sequence). The CDR3 reads CAWSWTGTGELFF. In DNA form, the CDR3 reads TGTGCCTGGAGTTGGACAGGGACCGGGGAGCTGTTTTTT.

The chain links TRBV5-1 to TRBJ1-3; the D is unclear. Germline V CDR1 and CDR2: SGHRS, YFSETQ. Trimming removed 1 base from V and 2 bases from J, with 10 bases in between. The CDR3 is 15 amino acids. The CDR3 is CASSLQAGPGNTIYF. CDR3 bases: TGCGCCAGCAGCTTGCAGGCAGGTCCTGGAAACACCATATATTTT. Looking up the rest from reference TRBV5-1 and TRBJ1-3 gives the full variable domain: KAGVTQTPRYLIKTRGQQVTLSCSPISGHRSVSWYQQTPGQGLQFLFEYFSETQRNKGNFPGRFSGRQFSNSRSEMNVSTLELGDSALYLCASSLQAGPGNTIYFGEGSWLTVV.

In DNA form, the CDR3 reads TGTGCCAGCAGTCCGAGGACAGGGGGAGGTACTGAAGCTTTCTTT. This translates into CASSPRTGGGTEAFF. The chain links TRBV27 to TRBJ1-1; 10 positions match TRBD1. This CDR3 has 15 residues. V gave up 5 bases and J gave up 5 bases; unmatched junction bases: 8. The germline V gene has CDR1 MNHEY and CDR2 SMNVEV (reference sequence).

This chain joins TRBV5-4 and TRBJ1-2; D is perhaps TRBD1 (5 bases). The germline V gene encodes CDR1 SGHNT and CDR2 YYREEE (reference sequence). The CDR3 covers 14 residues. The V end lost 4 bases, the J end lost 5 bases, and 15 bases lay between the germline ends. The CDR3 sequence: CASSPGHGGYGYTF. In DNA form, the CDR3 reads TGTGCCAGCAGCCCCGGACACGGTGGTTATGGCTACACCTTC.